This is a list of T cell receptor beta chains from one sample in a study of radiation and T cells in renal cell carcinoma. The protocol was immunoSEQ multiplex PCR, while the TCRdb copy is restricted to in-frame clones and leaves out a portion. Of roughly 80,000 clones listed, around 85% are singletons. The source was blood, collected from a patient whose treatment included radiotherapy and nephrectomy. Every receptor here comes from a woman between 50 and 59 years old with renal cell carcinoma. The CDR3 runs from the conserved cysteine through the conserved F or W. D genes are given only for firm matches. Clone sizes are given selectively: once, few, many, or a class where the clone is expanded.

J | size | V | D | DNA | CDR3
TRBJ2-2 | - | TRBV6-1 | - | TGTGCCAGCAGTGACAGTTATGTCGGGGAGCTGTTTTTT | CASSDSYVGELFF
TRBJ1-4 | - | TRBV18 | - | TGTGCCAGCTCACTGCAGGGTGCTAATGAAAAACTGTTTTTT | CASSLQGANEKLFF
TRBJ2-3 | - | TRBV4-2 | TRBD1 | TGTGCCAGCAGCCAACACCGATTACAGGGGGGTAGCACAGATACGCAGTATTTT | CASSQHRLQGGSTDTQYF
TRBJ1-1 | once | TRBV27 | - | TGTGCCAGCAGTGCCCATATGAACACTGAAGCTTTCTTT | CASSAHMNTEAFF
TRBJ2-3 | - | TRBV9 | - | TGTGCCAGCAGCGTATGGGGGGAGAGCACAGATACGCAGTATTTT | CASSVWGESTDTQYF
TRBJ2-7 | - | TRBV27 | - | TGTGCCAGCAGTTCTGAGGGCTACGAGCAGTACTTC | CASSSEGYEQYF
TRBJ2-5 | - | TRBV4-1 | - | TGCGCCAGCAGCCAAGAATTTGACGGGATGGAGACCCAGTACTTC | CASSQEFDGMETQYF
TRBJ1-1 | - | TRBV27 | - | TGTGCCAGCAGTTTCTTAGGTGGGGGGCTCGCTCGCTTGAACACTGAAGCTTTCTTT | CASSFLGGGLARLNTEAFF
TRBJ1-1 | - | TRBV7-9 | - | TGTGCCAGCAGCACGGCGGGACACATGAACACTAAAGCTTTCTTT | CASSTAGHMNTKAFF
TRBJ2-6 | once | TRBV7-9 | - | TGTGCCAGCAGCCCGCCTGTCGGCCTCGGGGCCAACGTCCTGACTTTC | CASSPPVGLGANVLTF
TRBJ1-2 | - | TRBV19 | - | TGTGCCAGTAGTATAGACACGGAATATGGCTACACCTTC | CASSIDTEYGYTF
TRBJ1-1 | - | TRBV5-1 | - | TGCGCCAGCAGCTTGGTTATGGAGGTGAACACTGAAGCTTTCTTT | CASSLVMEVNTEAFF
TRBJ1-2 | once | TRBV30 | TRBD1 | TGTGCCTGGAGTGTTCGGACAGGGGGAGGCTACACCTTC | CAWSVRTGGGYTF
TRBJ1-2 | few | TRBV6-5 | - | TGTGCCAGCAGTGGAGGGACGTATGGCTACACCTTC | CASSGGTYGYTF
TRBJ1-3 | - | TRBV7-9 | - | TGTGCCAGTACACCGGGCTCTGGAAACACCATATATTTT | CASTPGSGNTIYF
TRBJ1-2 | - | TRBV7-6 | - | TGTGCCAGCAGCAGATCGGGGGATGGATACTATGGCTACACCTTC | CASSRSGDGYYGYTF
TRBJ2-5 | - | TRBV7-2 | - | TGTGCCAGCAGCTTAGAGTCAGGGGGGGAGACCCAGTACTTC | CASSLESGGETQYF
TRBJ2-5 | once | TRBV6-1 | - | TGTGCCAGCAAGATAGCCCAAGAGACCCAGTACTTC | CASKIAQETQYF
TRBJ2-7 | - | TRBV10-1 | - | TGCGCCAGCGGCCGAGGGGGTAGCCACGAGCAGTACTTC | CASGRGGSHEQYF
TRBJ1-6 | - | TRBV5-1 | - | TGCGCCAGCAGCTTGGAGGGGGGCCCGGATTCACCCCTCCACTTT | CASSLEGGPDSPLHF
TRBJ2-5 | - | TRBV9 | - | TGTGCCAGCAGCGTATCATCCGGGAGAGAAGAGACCCAGTACTTC | CASSVSSGREETQYF
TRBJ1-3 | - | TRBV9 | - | TGTGCCAGCAGCGTAGGGCTGGCCGAGGCTGGAAACACCATATATTTT | CASSVGLAEAGNTIYF
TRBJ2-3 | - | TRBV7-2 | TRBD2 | TGTGCCAGCAGCTTCCTCCCGGGGGGTAACACAGATACGCAGTATTTT | CASSFLPGGNTDTQYF
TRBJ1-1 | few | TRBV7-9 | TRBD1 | TGTGCCAGCAGCGGGACAGTGAACACTGAAGCTTTCTTT | CASSGTVNTEAFF
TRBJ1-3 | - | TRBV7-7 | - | TGTGCTAGCAGCGCTTCGGGGGGGTTCGGAAACACCATATATTTT | CASSASGGFGNTIYF